Listed here are 22 T cell receptor beta chains from one sample, sequenced in a study of blood T cell repertoires in COVID-19. The data were produced by immunoSEQ multiplex PCR, yet TCRdb's version contains in-frame clones alone and is incomplete. This sample has approximately 150,000 clones, with less than 85% found just once. Sequencing was done on a sample of peripheral blood. These receptors were obtained from a woman older than 75 with acute or convalescent COVID-19.

The chain links TRBV24-1 to TRBJ2-2, with a weak D call TRBD1 (6 bases). V gave up 4 bases and J gave up 7 bases, with 12 bases separating them. CDR1 and CDR2 (germline): KGHDR, SFDVKD. This CDR3 is built from 14 residues. The CDR3 nucleotides are TGTGCCACCAGTGAACCTGGACAGAGCGGGGAGCTGTTTTTT. Protein sequence: CATSEPGQSGELFF.

This clone appeared a single time. The chain recombines TRBV7-8 with TRBJ2-3, with 8 bases identical to TRBD1. The CDR3 runs 15 residues. V lost 6 bases, J lost 2 bases, and 7 bases stayed unmatched. CDR1 and CDR2 from the germline V gene are SGHVS and FQNEAQ. The chain's CDR3 is CASRADRGDTDTQYF. CDR3 DNA sequence: TGTGCCAGCAGAGCTGACAGGGGAGACACAGATACGCAGTATTTT.

This rearrangement joins TRBV11-2 to TRBJ2-7, with TRBD2 matching over 8 bases. Germline values: CDR1 SGHAT, CDR2 FQNNGV. The CDR3 covers 14 residues. V shed 3 bases and J 4 bases; nucleotides not matched to a gene: 5. For the CDR3, the DNA is TGTGCCAGCAGCTTGAGACTAGCGAGGTACGAGCAGTACTTC. It encodes CASSLRLARYEQYF.

The J gene is TRBJ2-1, the V gene TRBV19, with D possibly TRBD2 on 5 matching bases. The CDR3 extends over 16 amino acids. The V gene lost 5 bases and the J gene lost 0 bases, with 14 bases spanning the gap. Germline V gives CDR1 LNHDA, CDR2 SQIVND (reference sequence). The CDR3 is CASSATRGSSYNEQFF. DNA of the CDR3: TGTGCCAGTAGTGCCACCCGGGGAAGCTCCTACAATGAGCAGTTCTTC.

The rearrangement joins TRBV29-1 to TRBJ1-4, with 7 positions matching TRBD1. There are 13 residues in the CDR3. Germline assignment: CDR1 SQVTM and CDR2 ANQGSEA. The CDR3, as DNA: TGCAGTGCCCGACAGGGAGCTAATGAAAAACTGTTTTTT. It encodes CSARQGANEKLFF.

V is TRBV7-2 and J is TRBJ2-2, with 10 bases identical to TRBD1. V lost 1 base, J lost 5 bases, and 4 bases stayed unmatched. The CDR3 runs 16 residues. CDR1 SGHTA and CDR2 FQGNSA come from the germline V gene. As DNA, the CDR3 is TGTGCCAGCAGCTTAGGGACAGGGGGTGGTACCGGGGAGCTGTTTTTT. Its protein is CASSLGTGGGTGELFF.

The chain links TRBV7-5 to TRBJ1-5. TRBV7-5 represents a pseudogene. This CDR3 has 16 residues. For the CDR3, the DNA is TGTGTCAGAAGCTTAAGAGGACTGTATAGCAATCAGCCCCAGCATTTT. Translation: CVRSLRGLYSNQPQHF.

With regard to this clone: The junction differs from germline at one of its ends, possibly a read error. The rearrangement uses TRBV30 and TRBJ2-2; the match to TRBD2 covers 7 bases. There are 15 residues in the CDR3. CDR1 is GTSNPN, CDR2 SVGIG, per germline (reference sequence). The CDR3 DNA reads as TGTGCATGGAGTGTACGGGGAGGGGTAACCGGGGAGCTGTTTTTT. It yields the protein CAWSVRGGVTGELFF.

This clone has only a few counts. V and J are TRBV2 and TRBJ2-3; 11 bases are a match to TRBD2. V shed 4 bases and J 0 bases; nucleotides not matched to a gene: 15. This CDR3 spans 20 amino acids. CDR1 and CDR2 from the germline V gene are SNHLY and FYNNEI. The CDR3 DNA sequence: TGTGCCAGCAGTGTCCCCGGAGTAGCGGGGGGGAACCCAAGCACAGATACGCAGTATTTT. It codes for CASSVPGVAGGNPSTDTQYF. The full variable domain, its missing parts supplied by reference TRBV2 and TRBJ2-3, is EPEVTQTPSHQVTQMGQEVILRCVPISNHLYFYWYRQILGQKVEFLVSFYNNEISEKSEIFDDQFSVERPDGSNFTLKIRSTKLEDSAMYFCASSVPGVAGGNPSTDTQYFGPGTRLTVL.

This rearrangement joins TRBV6-2 or TRBV6-3 to TRBJ1-2; D remains ambiguous. Germline V gene lookup returns CDR1 MNHEY and CDR2 SVGEGT. V was pared by 5 bases and J by 4 bases, with 11 bases between. There are 13 residues in the CDR3. Here the CDR3 DNA reads TGTGCCAGCAGTAATCAAGAGGCCTATGGCTACACCTTC. Amino acids: CASSNQEAYGYTF.

V usage is TRBV11-2 and J usage is TRBJ2-1, with 7 positions matching TRBD2. J lost 5 bases, V lost 1 base, and 8 bases had no gene match. Germline CDR1 reads SGHAT; CDR2 reads FQNNGV. The CDR3 has 16 amino acids. The CDR3 loop reads CASSLVYSGANNEQFF. The DNA for the CDR3 is TGTGCCAGCAGCTTAGTATACAGCGGGGCCAACAATGAGCAGTTCTTC.

The CDR3 is CASRHGTGINQPQHF. As DNA, the CDR3 is TGTGCCAGCCGACACGGGACAGGCATTAATCAGCCCCAGCATTTT. The rearrangement joins TRBV6-5 to TRBJ1-5; 8 bases line up with TRBD1. Germline lookup yields CDR1 MNHEY and CDR2 SVGAGI. V shed 8 bases, J shed 4 bases, and the junction held 10 bases outside the gene matches. The CDR3 contains 15 residues.

The V gene is TRBV19, the J gene TRBJ2-3; a possible D gene is TRBD1 (5 bases). This CDR3 spans 15 amino acids. Trimming stripped 1 base from V and 1 base from J, with 9 bases between. Germline V gene data show CDR1 as LNHDA and CDR2 as SQIVND (reference sequence). CDR3 DNA: TGTGCCAGTAGTATAGCAGGCAGGGGCACAGATACGCAGTATTTT. Translation: CASSIAGRGTDTQYF.

This rearrangement joins TRBV30 to TRBJ1-1; 7 positions agree with TRBD1. Germline CDR1 is GTSNPN and CDR2 is SVGIG (reference sequence). CDR3 length: 15 amino acids. V lost 4 bases and J lost 0; bases outside the gene matches: 8. The CDR3 here is CAWKGGYRVNTEAFF. As DNA, the CDR3 is TGTGCCTGGAAAGGGGGCTATAGGGTGAACACTGAAGCTTTCTTT.

The rearrangement links TRBV10-3 to TRBJ1-2; D is uncertain. The CDR3 consists of 13 residues. Germline assignment: CDR1 ENHRY and CDR2 SYGVKD. With 7 bases removed from V and 13 bases from J, the gap between germline ends came to 22 bases. CDR3: CAIKESSRTLGTF. In DNA, the CDR3 is TGTGCCATCAAGGAAAGTTCACGGACTCTAGGCACCTTC.

A few counts support this clone. The sample carries other DNA sequences with the same CDR3. The rearrangement uses TRBV7-9 and TRBJ2-5; 9 bases align to TRBD1. Germline-derived CDR1 and CDR2 are SEHNR and FQNEAQ (reference sequence). Losses at the gene ends were 1 base for V and 3 bases for J; bases not matched to a gene: 0. There are 14 residues in the CDR3. As DNA, the CDR3 is TGTGCCAGCAGCTTAGGACAGGGGGAAGAGACCCAGTACTTC. It specifies CASSLGQGEETQYF.

This chain uses TRBV11-3 with TRBJ2-1; 8 bases line up with TRBD2. CDR1 SGHNT and CDR2 YENEEA come from the germline V gene. V lost 3 bases, J lost 8 bases, and 9 bases stayed unmatched. This CDR3 is built from 15 residues. CDR3 sequence: CASSFGAGGVHEQFF. The CDR3 DNA is TGTGCCAGCAGCTTCGGGGCGGGGGGCGTCCATGAGCAGTTCTTC.

DNA for the CDR3: TGTGCCAGCAGCCAAGGGGCCAGGATCAGGGATACCGGGGAGCTGTTTTTT. It yields the protein CASSQGARIRDTGELFF. The chain has TRBV3-1 (or the pseudogene TRBV3-2) and TRBJ2-2, with a tentative D call TRBD1 (5 bases). The germline CDR1 and CDR2 sequences are LGHDT and YNNKEL (reference sequence). The ends were cut back, 1 base at V and 5 bases at J, with 17 bases in the middle. This CDR3 has 17 amino acids.

The genes are TRBV5-1 and TRBJ2-3, with 7 nucleotides matching TRBD1. Per the germline V gene, CDR1 is SGHRS and CDR2 is YFSETQ. J gave up 2 bases and V 2 bases, and 8 bases lay outside the gene matches. This CDR3 is 16 amino acids long. CDR3 amino acids: CASSFGSGQPTDTQYF. The DNA for the CDR3 is TGCGCCAGCAGCTTTGGGTCGGGACAGCCCACAGATACGCAGTATTTT.

The rearrangement uses TRBV7-9 and TRBJ2-5, with TRBD1 identical over 10 bases. Germline trimming cut 5 bases from V and 2 bases from J; bases unmatched to any gene: 2. This CDR3 contains 14 residues. Germline CDR1 SEHNR, CDR2 FQNEAQ (reference sequence). The DNA for the CDR3 is TGTGCCAGCAGCAGGGACAGGGGACAAGAGACCCAGTACTTC. It is translated as CASSRDRGQETQYF.

J is TRBJ1-5 and V is TRBV19; unclear D gene. V was shortened by 1 base and J by 5 bases, with 15 bases between the two germline ends. Germline assignment: CDR1 LNHDA and CDR2 SQIVND (reference sequence). The CDR3 is 16 residues long. The CDR3 spells CASSIVRRGYYQPQHF. The CDR3 DNA is TGTGCCAGTAGTATAGTCCGGCGAGGCTATTATCAGCCCCAGCATTTT.

J is TRBJ2-1 and V is TRBV5-4; 7 bases map to TRBD2. Germline V gene lookup returns CDR1 SGHNT and CDR2 YYREEE (reference sequence). Trimming took 0 bases from V and 7 from J; bases not matched to a gene: 10. This CDR3 contains 16 residues. The CDR3, as DNA: TGTGCCAGCAGCTTGGCTGGGGGGGTCAGGGTAAATGAGCAGTTCTTC. Amino acids: CASSLAGGVRVNEQFF.